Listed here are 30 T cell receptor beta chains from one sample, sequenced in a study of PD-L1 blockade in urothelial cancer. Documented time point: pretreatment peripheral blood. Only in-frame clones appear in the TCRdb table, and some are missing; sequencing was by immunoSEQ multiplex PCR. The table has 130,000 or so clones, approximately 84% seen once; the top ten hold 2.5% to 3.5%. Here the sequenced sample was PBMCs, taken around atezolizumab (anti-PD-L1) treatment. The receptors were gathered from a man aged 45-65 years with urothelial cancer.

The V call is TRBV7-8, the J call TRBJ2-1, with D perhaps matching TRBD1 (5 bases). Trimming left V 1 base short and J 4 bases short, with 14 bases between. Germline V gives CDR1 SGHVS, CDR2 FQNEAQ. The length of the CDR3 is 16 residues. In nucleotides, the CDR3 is TGTGCCAGCAGCTTAGAACAGGCCTTGACTTACAATGAGCAGTTCTTC. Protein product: CASSLEQALTYNEQFF.

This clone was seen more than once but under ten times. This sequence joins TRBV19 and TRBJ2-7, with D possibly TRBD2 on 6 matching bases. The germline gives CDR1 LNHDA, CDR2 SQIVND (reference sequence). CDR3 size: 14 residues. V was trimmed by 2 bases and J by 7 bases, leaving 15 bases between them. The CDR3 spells CASSIRGSGREQYF. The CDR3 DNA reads TGTGCCAGTAGTATACGGGGCAGCGGGCGGGAGCAGTACTTC.

CDR3 in amino acids: CASSRQGGLSTGELFF. The CDR3 bases are TGTGCCAGCAGCCGACAGGGCGGCTTGAGCACCGGGGAGCTGTTTTTT. The gene calls are TRBV7-9 and TRBJ2-2, with 7 bases that match TRBD1. The length of the CDR3 is 16 residues. CDR1 and CDR2 from the germline V gene are SEHNR and FQNEAQ (reference sequence). The V segment lost 5 bases and the J segment 4 bases; nucleotides outside the gene matches: 10.

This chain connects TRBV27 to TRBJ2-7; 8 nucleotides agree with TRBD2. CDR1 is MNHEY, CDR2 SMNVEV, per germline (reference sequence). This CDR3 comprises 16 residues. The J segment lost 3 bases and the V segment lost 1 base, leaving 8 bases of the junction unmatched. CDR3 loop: CASSLWSAGVFYEQYF. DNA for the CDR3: TGTGCCAGCAGTTTATGGTCAGCGGGAGTCTTCTACGAGCAGTACTTC.

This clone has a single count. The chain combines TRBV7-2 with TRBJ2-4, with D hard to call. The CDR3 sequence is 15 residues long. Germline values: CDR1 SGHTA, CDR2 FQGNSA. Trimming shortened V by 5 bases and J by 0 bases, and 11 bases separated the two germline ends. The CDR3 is CASSLLNIAKNIQYF. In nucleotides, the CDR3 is TGTGCCAGCAGCCTGCTCAACATAGCCAAAAACATTCAGTACTTC.

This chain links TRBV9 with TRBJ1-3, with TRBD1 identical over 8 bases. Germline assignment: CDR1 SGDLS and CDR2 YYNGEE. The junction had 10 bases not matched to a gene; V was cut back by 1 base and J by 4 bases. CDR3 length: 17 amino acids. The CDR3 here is CASSVRDRPFSGNTIYF. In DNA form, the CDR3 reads TGTGCCAGCAGCGTAAGGGACAGGCCCTTCTCGGGAAACACCATATATTTT.

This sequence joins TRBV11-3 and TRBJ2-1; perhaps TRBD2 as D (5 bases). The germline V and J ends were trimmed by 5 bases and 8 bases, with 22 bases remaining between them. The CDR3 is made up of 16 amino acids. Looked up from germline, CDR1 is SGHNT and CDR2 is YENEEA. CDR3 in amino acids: CASSPRSDAGVDEQFF. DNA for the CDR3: TGTGCCAGCAGCCCCCGGAGCGACGCGGGTGTAGATGAGCAGTTCTTC.

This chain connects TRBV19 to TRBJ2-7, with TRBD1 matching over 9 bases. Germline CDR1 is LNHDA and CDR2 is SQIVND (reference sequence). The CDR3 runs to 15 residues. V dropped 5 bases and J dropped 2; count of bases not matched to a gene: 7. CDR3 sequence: CASSPWTGATYEQYF. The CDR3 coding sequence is TGTGCCAGTAGTCCCTGGACAGGGGCGACCTACGAGCAGTACTTC.

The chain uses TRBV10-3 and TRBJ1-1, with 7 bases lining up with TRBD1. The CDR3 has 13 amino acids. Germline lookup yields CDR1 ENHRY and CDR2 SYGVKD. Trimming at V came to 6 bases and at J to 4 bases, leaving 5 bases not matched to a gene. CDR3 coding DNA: TGTGCCATCAGCTATGACAGGGCCACTGAAGCTTTCTTT. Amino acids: CAISYDRATEAFF.

CDR3 DNA: TGTGCCAGCAGCTCCTGGACTAGCGGGAGGACAGATACGCAGTATTTT. Amino acid sequence: CASSSWTSGRTDTQYF. The chain links TRBV7-3 to TRBJ2-3; 14 nucleotides line up with TRBD2. The CDR3 extends over 16 amino acids. V shed 4 bases, J shed 3 bases, and the junction held 3 bases outside the gene matches. Germline loops: CDR1 SGHTA, CDR2 FQGTGA.

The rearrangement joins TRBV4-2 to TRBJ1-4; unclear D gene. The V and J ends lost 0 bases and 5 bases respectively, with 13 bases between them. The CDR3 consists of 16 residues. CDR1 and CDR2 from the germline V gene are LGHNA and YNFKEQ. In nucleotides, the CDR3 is TGTGCCAGCAGCCAAGATCAACAGAACCGGAATGAAAAACTGTTTTTT. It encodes CASSQDQQNRNEKLFF.

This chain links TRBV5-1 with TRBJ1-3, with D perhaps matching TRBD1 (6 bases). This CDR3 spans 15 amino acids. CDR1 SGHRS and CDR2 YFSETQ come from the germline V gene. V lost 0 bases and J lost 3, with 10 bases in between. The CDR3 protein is CASSLGTEGGNTIYF. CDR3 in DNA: TGCGCCAGCAGCTTGGGGACAGAAGGTGGAAACACCATATATTTT.

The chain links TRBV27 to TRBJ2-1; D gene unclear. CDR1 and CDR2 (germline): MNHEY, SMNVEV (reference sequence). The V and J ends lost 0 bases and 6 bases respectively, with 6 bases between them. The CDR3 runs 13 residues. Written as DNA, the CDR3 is TGTGCCAGCAGTTTATCCGGGTTCAATGAGCAGTTCTTC. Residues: CASSLSGFNEQFF.

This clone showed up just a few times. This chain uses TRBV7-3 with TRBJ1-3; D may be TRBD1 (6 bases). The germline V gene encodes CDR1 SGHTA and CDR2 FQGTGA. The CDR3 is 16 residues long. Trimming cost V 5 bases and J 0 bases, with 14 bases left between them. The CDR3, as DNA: TGTGCCAGCAGCGTATACAGGGTTCACTCTGGAAACACCATATATTTT. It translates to CASSVYRVHSGNTIYF.

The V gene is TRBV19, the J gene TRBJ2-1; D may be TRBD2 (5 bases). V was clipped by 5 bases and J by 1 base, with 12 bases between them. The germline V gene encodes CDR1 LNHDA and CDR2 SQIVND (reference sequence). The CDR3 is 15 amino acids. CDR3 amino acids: CASSSHLASYNEQFF. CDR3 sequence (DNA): TGTGCCAGTAGTTCTCACCTAGCTTCCTACAATGAGCAGTTCTTC. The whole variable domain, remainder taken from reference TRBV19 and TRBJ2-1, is DGGITQSPKYLFRKEGQNVTLSCEQNLNHDAMYWYRQDPGQGLRLIYYSQIVNDFQKGDIAEGYSVSREKKESFPLTVTSAQKNPTAFYLCASSSHLASYNEQFFGPGTRLTVL.

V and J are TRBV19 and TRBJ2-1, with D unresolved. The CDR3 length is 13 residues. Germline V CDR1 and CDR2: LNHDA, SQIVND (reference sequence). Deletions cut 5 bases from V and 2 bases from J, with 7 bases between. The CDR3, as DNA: TGTGCCAGTAGTCCTCACACCTACAATGAGCAGTTCTTC. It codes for CASSPHTYNEQFF.

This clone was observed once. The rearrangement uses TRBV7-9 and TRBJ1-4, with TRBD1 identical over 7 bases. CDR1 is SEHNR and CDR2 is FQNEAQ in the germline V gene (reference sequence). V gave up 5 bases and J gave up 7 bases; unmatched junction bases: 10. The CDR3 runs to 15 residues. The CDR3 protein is CASSRWDSDLEKLFF. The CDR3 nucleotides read TGTGCCAGCAGCCGCTGGGACAGCGACCTTGAAAAACTGTTTTTT.

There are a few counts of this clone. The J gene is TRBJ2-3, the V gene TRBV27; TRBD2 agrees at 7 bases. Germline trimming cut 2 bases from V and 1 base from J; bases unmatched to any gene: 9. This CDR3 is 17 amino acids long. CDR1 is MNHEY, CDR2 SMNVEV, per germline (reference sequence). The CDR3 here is CASSLGSLLAGTDTQYF. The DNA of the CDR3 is TGTGCCAGCAGTTTAGGTAGTTTGCTAGCGGGCACAGATACGCAGTATTTT.

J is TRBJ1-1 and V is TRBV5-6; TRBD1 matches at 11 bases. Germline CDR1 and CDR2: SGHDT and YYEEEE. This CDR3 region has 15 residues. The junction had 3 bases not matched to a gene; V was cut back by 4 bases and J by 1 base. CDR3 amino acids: CASSRTGGQNTEAFF. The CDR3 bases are TGTGCCAGCAGCAGGACAGGGGGCCAGAACACTGAAGCTTTCTTT.

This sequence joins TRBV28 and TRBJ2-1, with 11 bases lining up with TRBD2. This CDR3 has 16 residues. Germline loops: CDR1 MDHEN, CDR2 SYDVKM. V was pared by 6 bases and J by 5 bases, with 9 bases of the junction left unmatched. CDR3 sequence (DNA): TGTGCCAGCAGGGAATTACTAGCGGGAGATAACAATGAGCAGTTCTTC. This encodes CASRELLAGDNNEQFF.

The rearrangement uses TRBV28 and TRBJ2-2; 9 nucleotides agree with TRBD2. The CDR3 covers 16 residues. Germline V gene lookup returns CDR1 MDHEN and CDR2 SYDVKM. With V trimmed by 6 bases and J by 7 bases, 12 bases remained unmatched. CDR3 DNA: TGTGCCAGCAGCTCCCGGGGTAGCGGGAGAGGCGGGGAGCTGTTTTTT. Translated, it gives CASSSRGSGRGGELFF.

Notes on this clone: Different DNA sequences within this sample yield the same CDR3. The CDR3 coding sequence is TGTGCCAGCAGCGCCCGGACAGGGGGCGCTGGAAACACCATATATTTT. Residues: CASSARTGGAGNTIYF. V and J are TRBV5-6 and TRBJ1-3; the match to TRBD1 covers 11 bases. This CDR3 contains 16 residues. With 4 bases clipped from V and 2 bases from J, the junction kept 5 bases outside the gene matches. Germline V CDR1 and CDR2: SGHDT, YYEEEE.

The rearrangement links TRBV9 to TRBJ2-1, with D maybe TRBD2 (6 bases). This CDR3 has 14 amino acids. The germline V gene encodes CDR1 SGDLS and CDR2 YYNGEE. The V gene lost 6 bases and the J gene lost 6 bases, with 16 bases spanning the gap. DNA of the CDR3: TGTGCCAGCACCGAGGGAGGATTAATCAATGAGCAGTTCTTC. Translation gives CASTEGGLINEQFF.

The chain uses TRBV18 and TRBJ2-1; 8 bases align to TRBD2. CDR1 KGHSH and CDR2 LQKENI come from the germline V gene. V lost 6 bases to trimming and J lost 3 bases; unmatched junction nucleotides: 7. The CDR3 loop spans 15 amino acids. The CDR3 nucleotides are TGTGCCAGCTCGCCCACTAGCGGTATCTACAATGAGCAGTTCTTC. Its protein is CASSPTSGIYNEQFF.

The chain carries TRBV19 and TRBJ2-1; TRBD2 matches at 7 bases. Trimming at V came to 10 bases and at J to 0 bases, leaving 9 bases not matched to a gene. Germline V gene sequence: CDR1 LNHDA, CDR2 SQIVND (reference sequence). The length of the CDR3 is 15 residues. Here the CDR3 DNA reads TGTGCCACTAGGGGCGGGAGAAACTCCTACAATGAGCAGTTCTTC. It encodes CATRGGRNSYNEQFF.

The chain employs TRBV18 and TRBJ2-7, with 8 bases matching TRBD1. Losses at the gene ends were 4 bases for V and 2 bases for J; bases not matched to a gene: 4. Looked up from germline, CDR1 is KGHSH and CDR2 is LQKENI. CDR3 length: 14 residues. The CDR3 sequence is CASSQTQGAYEQYF. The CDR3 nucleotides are TGTGCCAGCTCACAAACACAGGGGGCCTACGAGCAGTACTTC.

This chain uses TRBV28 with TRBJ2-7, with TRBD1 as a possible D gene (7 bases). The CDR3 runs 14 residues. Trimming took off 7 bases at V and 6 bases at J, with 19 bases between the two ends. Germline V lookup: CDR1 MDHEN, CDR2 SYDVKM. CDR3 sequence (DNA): TGTGCCAGCACTCCCGACAGGGTGGGAGGCGAGCAGTACTTC. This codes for CASTPDRVGGEQYF. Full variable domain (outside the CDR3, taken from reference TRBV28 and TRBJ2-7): DVKVTQSSRYLVKRTGEKVFLECVQDMDHENMFWYRQDPGLGLRLIYFSYDVKMKEKGDIPEGYSVSREKKERFSLILESASTNQTSMYLCASTPDRVGGEQYFGPGTRLTVT.

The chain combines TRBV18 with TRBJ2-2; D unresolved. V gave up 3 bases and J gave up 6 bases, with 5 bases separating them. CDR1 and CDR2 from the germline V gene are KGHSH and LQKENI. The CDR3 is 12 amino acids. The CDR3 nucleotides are TGTGCCAGCTCACCCTTTTCCGGGGAGCTGTTTTTT. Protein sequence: CASSPFSGELFF.

CDR3 DNA: TGCGCCAGCAGCTTGGCGTCGCGGGAAGAGACCCAGTACTTC. This encodes CASSLASREETQYF. The chain couples TRBV5-1 to TRBJ2-5, with a weak D call TRBD2 (5 bases). Trimming cost V 0 bases and J 3 bases, with 9 bases left between them. In germline, CDR1 is SGHRS, CDR2 YFSETQ. CDR3 size: 14 residues.

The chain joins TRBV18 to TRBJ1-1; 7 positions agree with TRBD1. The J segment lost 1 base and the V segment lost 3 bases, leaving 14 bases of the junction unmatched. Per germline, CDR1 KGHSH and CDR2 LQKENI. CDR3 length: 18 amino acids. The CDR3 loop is CASSPRRGAGGGNTEAFF. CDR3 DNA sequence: TGTGCCAGCTCACCCCGCAGGGGGGCTGGTGGGGGGAACACTGAAGCTTTCTTT.